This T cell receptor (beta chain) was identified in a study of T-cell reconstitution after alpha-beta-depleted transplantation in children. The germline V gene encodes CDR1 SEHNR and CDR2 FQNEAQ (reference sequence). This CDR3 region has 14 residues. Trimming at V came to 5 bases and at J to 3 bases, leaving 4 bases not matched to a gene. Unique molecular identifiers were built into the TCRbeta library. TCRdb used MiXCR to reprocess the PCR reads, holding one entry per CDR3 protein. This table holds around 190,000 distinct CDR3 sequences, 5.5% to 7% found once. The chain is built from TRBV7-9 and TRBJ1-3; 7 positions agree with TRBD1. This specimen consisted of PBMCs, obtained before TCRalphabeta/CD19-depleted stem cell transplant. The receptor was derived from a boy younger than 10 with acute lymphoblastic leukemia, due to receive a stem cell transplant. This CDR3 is CASSRQGGGNTIYF. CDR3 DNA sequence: TGTGCCAGCAGCCGACAGGGAGGTGGAAACACCATATATTTT. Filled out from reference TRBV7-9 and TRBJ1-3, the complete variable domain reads DTGVSQNPRHKITKRGQNVTFRCDPISEHNRLYWYRQTLGQGPEFLTYFQNEAQLEKSRLLSDRFSAERPKGSFSTLEIQRTEQGDSAMYLCASSRQGGGNTIYFGEGSWLTVV.